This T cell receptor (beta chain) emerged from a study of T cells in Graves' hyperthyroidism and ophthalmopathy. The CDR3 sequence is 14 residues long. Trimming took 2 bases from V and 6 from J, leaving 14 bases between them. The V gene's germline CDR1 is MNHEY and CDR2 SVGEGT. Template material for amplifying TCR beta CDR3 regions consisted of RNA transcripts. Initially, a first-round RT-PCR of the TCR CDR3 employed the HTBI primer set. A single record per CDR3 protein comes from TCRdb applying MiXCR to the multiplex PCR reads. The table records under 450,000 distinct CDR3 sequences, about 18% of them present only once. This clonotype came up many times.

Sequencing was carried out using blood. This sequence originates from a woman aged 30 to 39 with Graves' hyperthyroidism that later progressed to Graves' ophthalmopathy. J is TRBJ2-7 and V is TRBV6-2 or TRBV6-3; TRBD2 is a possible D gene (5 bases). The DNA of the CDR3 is TGTGCCAGCAGTTACCGGCCCACTAGTGTCGAGCAGTACTTC. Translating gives CASSYRPTSVEQYF.